The TCR beta chain under discussion was sequenced for a study of monozygotic twins with inflammatory bowel disease (dated by TCRdb to the late 2010s). Turning to the overall study: In total, around 30 monozygotic twin pairs made up the full study: 19 Danish pairs, all IBD-discordant, plus nine German pairs, of which four were IBD-concordant and five were IBD-discordant. The search for disease-associated traits relied mainly on comparing, within discordant pairs, IBD patients with their genetically identical healthy co-twins. Each individual had, on average, about 151 000 unique TCRalpha sequences and 181 000 unique TCRbeta sequences available for analysis. Results and caveats for the whole study, not just this receptor: Measured by the inverse Simpson index, TCRbeta repertoire diversity was lower in IBD patients than in their healthy co-twins. IBD patients shared fewer clonotypes with other individuals than healthy twins did, most markedly in patients showing signs of disease activity. Repertoire similarity did not differ between concordant and discordant twins, which could be due to limited statistical power. No single strong signal or clonotype linked to IBD turned up in the results, so the idea that one exists was not supported. Different T cell subtypes could not be distinguished in the analysis. Background noise and inter-individual variability may have been introduced into the repertoires by the differing immunosuppressive treatments among patients.

The CDR3 holds 16 amino acids from the cysteine to the phenylalanine. Nucleotide data are not available. Comments on this clonotype: Its antigen has not been determined.

An approximately 2.5 ml peripheral blood sample was drawn into PAXgene tubes per donor and stored at -80°C. Without any T cell sorting, total RNA was extracted from whole blood using the PAXgene blood miRNA kit on an automated QIAcube. Peripheral blood from monozygotic twin pairs concordant or discordant for inflammatory bowel disease was subjected to deep TCRalpha and TCRbeta repertoire profiling with unique molecular barcoding. Smoking habits were recorded for all twin pairs, with individuals classified as current, former or never smokers. Libraries were built with 5' RACE. Preparation of each TCR library used about 4,000 ng of total RNA. For each sample, cDNA synthesis was carried out in eight separate reactions using SMARTScribe reverse transcriptase. Unique molecular identifiers containing a 6-nucleotide sample barcode were introduced through template switching during cDNA synthesis. Amplification of TCRalpha and TCRbeta cDNA involved two nested PCRs of 16 and 9 cycles, and each PCR was followed by bead purification. Before amplification, cDNA was treated with uracil DNA-glycosylase and purified using the QIAquick PCR purification kit. The second PCR was the step at which Illumina TruSeq-compatible adapters and sample-specific barcodes were added. TapeStation and Qubit were used to check library quality and concentration, and roughly 4.8 ng of each library went into the pool. Sequencing of pooled libraries was carried out on an Illumina HiSeq2500 single-index Rapid Run using 2 x 100 bp reads and custom sequencing primers. The published analysis was carried out like this. UMI-based consensus assembly with MiGEC version 1.2.6 was used to correct PCR and sequencing errors. V(D)J alignment, clonotype assembly and CDR3 extraction were performed with MiXCR version 2.1.1. Gene usage, clonotype sharing and MAIT/NKT TCR abundance were normalised by analysing the top 1000, 10 000 and 20 000 clonotypes per sample. Diversity was computed as the inverse Simpson index with the vegan R package after downsampling to 27 000 UMIs. Paired Mann-Whitney U tests were applied to discordant twin pairs, and Benjamini-Hochberg correction was used for multiple testing. Following TCRdb reprocessing, every CDR3 protein sequence forms one entry, and DNA is not provided. In this record, the V and J calls reflect TCRdb's handling and not the investigators' own analysis. This sample's clone table shows roughly 160,000 distinct CDR3 sequences. The top ten constitute 2% to 3% of the sample.

Sequences were obtained from blood. The rearranged chain carries TRBV12-3 or TRBV12-4 and TRBJ2-3; TCRdb calls TRBD2, which cannot be checked without DNA. The sequence came from a human donor with ulcerative colitis or Crohn's disease, or a healthy co-twin of an affected twin (not recorded which). CDR3 region: CASSSPSSGRTDTQYF.